This TCR beta chain was recovered during a study of blood T cell repertoires in COVID-19. About the study: The United States, Italy and Spain supplied acute and convalescent COVID-19 samples. Sources were T cells, B-cell-depleted T cells, or PBMCs; the material itself was cDNA or gDNA.

In the original workflow: Amplified reference gene primers provided the basis for estimating nucleated cell counts. Clones were read by immunoSEQ multiplex PCR, and TCRdb kept only the in-frame ones, dropping some. The V and J calls and clone size were taken over from that table, and D and trimming were inferred from the DNA. The sample lists about 500,000 clones; approximately 88% were seen once. Seattle patients were enrolled during active infection and followed longitudinally. Input material: peripheral blood. The origin of this receptor is a woman between 45 and 60 years old with COVID-19, enrolled during active disease.

This chain's CDR3 is CASSRTGDGYTF. CDR3 nucleotide sequence: TGTGCCAGCAGCCGGACAGGGGATGGCTACACCTTC. The rearrangement links TRBV7-9 to TRBJ1-2, with 9 bases lining up with TRBD1. Germline V gene data show CDR1 as SEHNR and CDR2 as FQNEAQ (reference sequence). This CDR3 has 12 amino acids. V lost 5 bases and J lost 6; bases outside the gene matches: 1.